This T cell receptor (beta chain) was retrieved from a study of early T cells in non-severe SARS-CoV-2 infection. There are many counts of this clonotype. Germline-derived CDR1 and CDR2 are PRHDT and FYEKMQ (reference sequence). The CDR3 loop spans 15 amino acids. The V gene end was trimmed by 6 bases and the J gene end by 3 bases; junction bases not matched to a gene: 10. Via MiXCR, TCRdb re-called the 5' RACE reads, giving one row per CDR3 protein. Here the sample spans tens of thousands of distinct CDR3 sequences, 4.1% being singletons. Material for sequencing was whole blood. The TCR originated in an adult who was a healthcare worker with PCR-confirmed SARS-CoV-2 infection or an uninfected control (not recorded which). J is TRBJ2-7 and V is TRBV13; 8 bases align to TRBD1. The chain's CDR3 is CASSRLSRGLYEQYF. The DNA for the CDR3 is TGTGCCAGCAGTCGATTGTCCAGGGGGCTCTACGAGCAGTACTTC.